This TCR beta chain was obtained from a study of cytomegalovirus exposure and HLA in healthy donors. Background on the study: HLA-typed donors contributed 65 million to 95 million unique TCRs, which were held in an early data release. Overall study findings and caveats: TRBV6-2, TRBV6-3 and other indistinguishable V segments were excluded.

V shed 3 bases and J shed 3 bases, with 12 bases lying between them. The CDR3 covers 15 residues. CDR1 is LNHDA, CDR2 SQIVND, per germline (reference sequence). The PCR ran on 60 Vbeta and 13 Jbeta primers. Assay used: immunoSEQ multiplex PCR; TCRdb lists only in-frame clones, some missing. The sample holds over 250,000 clones, about nine tenths seen once. A remark on this clone: Its antigen is as yet unknown.

This clonotype was sampled from a man aged 40-55 years in good health and CMV-seropositive. The source material was PBMCs. This rearrangement joins TRBV19 to TRBJ1-5, with D hard to call. CDR3 nucleotides: TGTGCCAGTAGTATGTCTCCTCCCCCCAATCAGCCCCAGCATTTT. Its protein product is CASSMSPPPNQPQHF.